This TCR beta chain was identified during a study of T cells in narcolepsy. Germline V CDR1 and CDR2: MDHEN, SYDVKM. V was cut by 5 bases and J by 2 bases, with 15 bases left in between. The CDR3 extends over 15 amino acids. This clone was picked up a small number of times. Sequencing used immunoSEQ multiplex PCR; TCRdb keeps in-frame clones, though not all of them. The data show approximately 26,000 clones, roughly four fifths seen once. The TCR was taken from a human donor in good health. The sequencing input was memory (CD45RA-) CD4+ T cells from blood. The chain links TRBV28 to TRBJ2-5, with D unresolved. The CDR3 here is CASSDNRGNQETQYF. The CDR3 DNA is TGTGCCAGCAGTGATAATAGAGGAAATCAAGAGACCCAGTACTTC.